The rows below give T cell receptor beta chains drawn from one sample of a study of T cell responses to AZD1222 COVID-19 vaccine. The repertoire was sequenced with immunoSEQ multiplex PCR; TCRdb's copy has only in-frame clones and lacks some. The sample holds about 85,000 clones, roughly nine tenths seen once. The sequencing used peripheral blood, collected on day 0 of AZD1222 vaccination. Receptors were obtained from an adult in good health. Both conserved end residues are part of each CDR3. The D gene is left open where the match is weak. Expanded clones get a size class; other rows say once, few or many, or leave the size out.

j_call clone_size d_call v_call cdr3_aa cdr3_nt
TRBJ1-2 NA NA TRBV7-2 CASSQGGGTFNYGYTF TGTGCCAGCAGCCAGGGCGGCGGGACATTTAACTATGGCTACACCTTC
TRBJ1-1 NA NA TRBV7-8 CASSLAGGRSLEAFF TGTGCCAGCAGCTTAGCAGGCGGCAGATCCCTTGAAGCTTTCTTT
TRBJ2-3 NA TRBD1 TRBV6-2/TRBV6-3 CASSYSLPGQGADTQYF TGTGCCAGCAGTTATTCCCTCCCGGGACAGGGGGCAGATACGCAGTATTTT
TRBJ2-1 NA NA TRBV5-1 CASTPGTAGNEQFF TGCGCCAGTACCCCCGGGACTGCCGGCAATGAGCAGTTCTTC
TRBJ2-2 NA NA TRBV29-1 CSVEERSPGELFF TGCAGCGTTGAAGAAAGATCTCCCGGGGAGCTGTTTTTT
TRBJ2-3 NA TRBD1 TRBV19 CASSSGQGAGDTQYF TGTGCCAGTAGTTCCGGACAGGGGGCAGGAGATACGCAGTATTTT
TRBJ2-1 NA NA TRBV5-1 CASSLAGLSYNEQFF TGCGCCAGCAGCTTGGCTGGACTCTCCTACAATGAGCAGTTCTTC
TRBJ2-7 NA TRBD1 TRBV6-1 CASSERDRGLRNEQYF TGTGCCAGCAGTGAAAGGGACAGGGGATTGAGGAACGAGCAGTACTTC
TRBJ2-5 NA TRBD2 TRBV5-4 CASSVGLAGEQETQYF TGTGCCAGCAGCGTCGGACTAGCGGGGGAGCAAGAGACCCAGTACTTC
TRBJ2-3 NA NA TRBV29-1 CSVVPEGTQYF TGCAGCGTTGTCCCCGAGGGTACGCAGTATTTT
TRBJ1-4 NA NA TRBV5-6 CASSPVSGPNEKLFF TGTGCCAGCAGCCCCGTATCGGGACCTAATGAAAAACTGTTTTTT
TRBJ1-1 NA NA TRBV28 CASSVGQLNTEAFF TGTGCCAGCAGTGTCGGACAGTTGAACACTGAAGCTTTCTTT
TRBJ1-1 once TRBD1 TRBV5-1 CASSLALGQTNTEAFF TGCGCCAGCAGCTTGGCCCTGGGACAGACGAACACTGAAGCTTTCTTT
TRBJ2-3 few NA TRBV7-6 CASSLGQDTDTQYF TGTGCCAGCAGCTTAGGCCAGGACACAGATACGCAGTATTTT
TRBJ1-1 NA TRBD1 TRBV10-1 CASSSGGGNTEAFF TGCGCCAGCAGCTCAGGGGGCGGAAACACTGAAGCTTTCTTT